The present T cell receptor (beta chain) was sequenced within a study of T cells after yellow fever vaccination. Overall study: Low-cell-number fractions underwent preparation using SMART-Seq v4 Ultra Low Input.

TCRdb re-called the 5' RACE reads with MiXCR, one entry per CDR3 protein. The repertoire includes some 350,000 distinct CDR3 sequences, approximately 3.9% of them detected once, and 20% to 30% sits in the top ten. The CDR3 contains 12 residues. Germline loops: CDR1 KGHSH, CDR2 LQKENI. V lost 3 bases, J lost 6 bases, and 9 bases lay in between. Notes on this clonotype: Its antigen is unidentified.

Whole-study findings and limits: Abundant bulk-population clonotypes could contaminate the FACS-sorted repertoires.

Sequencing was performed on PBMCs, taken 5 days after the yellow fever booster vaccination. This rearrangement joins TRBV18 to TRBJ2-7, with unresolved D. The receptor's source is a man between 18 and 29 years old who received the YFV17D yellow fever vaccine. The CDR3 sequence is CASSPSLSEQYF. The CDR3 nucleotides read TGTGCCAGCTCACCGTCCTTATCCGAGCAGTACTTC.